These 5 T cell receptor beta chains originate from one sample sequenced in a study of shared clonotypes between healthy human individuals. This table comes from immunoSEQ multiplex PCR, and its TCRdb copy is limited to in-frame clones, with some not included. This sample carries fewer than 3 million clones, around 92% of them seen once, and the ten largest clones take 0.37%. Material for sequencing was naive CD4+ T cells from PBMCs. Subset indicated: CD45RA+ positively selected. The receptors here all came from a man between 18 and 29 years old in good health. Some clones in this sample may be carry-over from other donors' samples.

The gene calls are TRBV29-1 and TRBJ2-1; 7 nucleotides agree with TRBD2. The trim removed 0 bases at V and 4 bases at J, leaving 15 bases unmatched. The CDR3 covers 18 residues. The germline gives CDR1 SQVTM, CDR2 ANQGSEA. CDR3 DNA sequence: TGCAGCGTTGAAGATAGTTTGTCTTGGCGGGGGACTTACAATGAGCAGTTCTTC. Translation gives CSVEDSLSWRGTYNEQFF.

On this clone itself: This sample also contains other DNA sequences that code for the same CDR3. The V gene is TRBV7-2, the J gene TRBJ2-7; the D gene is possibly TRBD1 (6 bases). The CDR3 consists of 13 residues. Trimming left V 3 bases short and J 2 bases short, with 8 bases between. Germline-derived CDR1 and CDR2 are SGHTA and FQGNSA. CDR3 sequence (DNA): TGTGCCAGCAGCTTCGGGACAACCTACGAGCAGTACTTC. It yields the protein CASSFGTTYEQYF.

The CDR3 nucleotides are TGTGCCAGCAGCCAGGGACTAGCGGGAGGGGAGTGGACAGATACGCAGTATTTT. Protein product: CASSQGLAGGEWTDTQYF. The chain carries TRBV4-2 and TRBJ2-3; 16 bases line up with TRBD2. Losses at the gene ends were 3 bases for V and 3 bases for J; bases not matched to a gene: 6. Per the germline V gene, CDR1 is LGHNA and CDR2 is YNFKEQ. This CDR3 is 18 amino acids long.

The V and J genes are TRBV7-3 and TRBJ1-1, with D possibly being TRBD1 (5 bases). This CDR3 has 15 residues. The V and J ends lost 2 bases and 2 bases respectively, with 12 bases between them. In germline, CDR1 is SGHTA, CDR2 FQGTGA. The CDR3 bases are TGTGCCAGCAGCTTAGGCAGGGTTGGAAACACTGAAGCTTTCTTT. This sequence encodes CASSLGRVGNTEAFF.

The chain uses TRBV14 and TRBJ2-5; 7 positions match TRBD1. Germline V gene lookup returns CDR1 SGHDN and CDR2 FVKESK. V dropped 4 bases and J dropped 5; count of bases not matched to a gene: 10. This CDR3 has 15 amino acids. The CDR3 DNA sequence: TGTGCCAGCAGCCGATTATTCCGACAGGGTGAGACCCAGTACTTC. As protein: CASSRLFRQGETQYF.